The next 2 T cell receptor beta chains were all read from a single sample in a study of T cell changes during pregnancy in multiple sclerosis (dated by TCRdb to about 2019). Library generation was performed with the immunoSEQ multiplex PCR assay. Entries here come from immuneACCESS through TCRdb and include only in-frame sequences with V and J called. Some clones fail to appear in such tables; in the studies checked, an unresolved V gene covers under half of the shortfall, and the cause of the remainder is unknown. In this sample the table shows fewer than 80,000 clones, almost 95% of which occur a single time. In total, the top ten clones hold about 2% of the sample. The input for sequencing was peripheral blood, taken in the third trimester of pregnancy. The origin of the receptors is a female donor in good health, enrolled as a control in a pregnancy study.

The chain joins TRBV30 to TRBJ2-5; 8 bases line up with TRBD1. J gave up 5 bases and V 4 bases, and 9 bases lay outside the gene matches. The CDR3 length is 14 residues. Germline-derived CDR1 and CDR2 are GTSNPN and SVGIG (reference sequence). CDR3 DNA sequence: TGTGCCTGGACCCGGGCAGGGGGCGATGAGACCCAGTACTTC. Protein product: CAWTRAGGDETQYF.

The gene calls are TRBV28 and TRBJ1-5; D not certain. The V gene's germline CDR1 is MDHEN and CDR2 SYDVKM. CDR3 length: 15 residues. V lost 8 bases to trimming and J lost 6 bases, with 20 bases between them. CDR3 protein: CASQGGLGGGQPQHF. The DNA for the CDR3 is TGTGCCAGCCAAGGAGGGCTGGGCGGAGGTCAGCCCCAGCATTTT.